This T cell receptor (beta chain) was sequenced in a study of radiation and T cells in renal cell carcinoma. Study-wide background: Nephrectomy followed 15 Gy stereotactic body radiation by 4 weeks. Study-level results: Top tumor clonotypes rose in blood 2 weeks post-radiation, then contracted. Baseline intratumoral clonotype presence is unknown without pretreatment biopsies.

As to this clone: Its antigen is unknown.

Assay used: immunoSEQ multiplex PCR; TCRdb lists only in-frame clones, some missing. The table has 150,000 or so clones, 88% seen once. Time point given: baseline pretreatment blood. Treatment of the sample: 15 Gy SBRT to primary tumor, nephrectomy 4 weeks later. After SBRT, blood was collected at 2 and 4 weeks, plus baseline. This CDR3 is 15 amino acids long. The V and J genes are TRBV12-1 and TRBJ2-7; no check of the table's D call, TRBD2, against the DNA was made. TRBV12-1 is deemed a pseudogene. This specimen was blood, taken from a patient whose treatment included radiotherapy and nephrectomy. The origin of this receptor is a woman aged 70-85 years with renal cell carcinoma. The CDR3 loop is CASSGGDSPSYEQYF. CDR3 sequence (DNA): TGTGCCAGCTCCGGGGGGGACTCCCCCTCCTACGAGCAGTACTTC.